This T cell receptor (beta chain) was sequenced in a study of blood T cell repertoires in COVID-19. Overall study context: The United States, Italy and Spain supplied acute and convalescent COVID-19 samples. The cDNA or gDNA used as material had been derived from T cells, B-cell-depleted T cells, or PBMCs.

V shed 5 bases and J shed 1 base, with 15 bases lying between them. This CDR3 has 15 residues. CDR1 is SEHNR and CDR2 is FQNEAQ in the germline V gene (reference sequence). Adults between about 18 and 95 years of age took part from 24 US areas. Cohort allocation depended upon clinical history that participants reported. Measured with immunoSEQ multiplex PCR; TCRdb has only the in-frame clones, and not every one. The sample carries 200,000 to 250,000 clones, almost 85% recorded once. The receptor comes from a woman in her 50s with acute COVID-19. The source material was PBMCs or T cells enriched from blood (not recorded which). The chain has TRBV7-9 and TRBJ2-7; tentative D call: TRBD2 (6 bases). CDR3 nucleotides: TGTGCCAGCAGCGACTGGAGGGCAGGATCCTACGAGCAGTACTTC. It specifies CASSDWRAGSYEQYF.